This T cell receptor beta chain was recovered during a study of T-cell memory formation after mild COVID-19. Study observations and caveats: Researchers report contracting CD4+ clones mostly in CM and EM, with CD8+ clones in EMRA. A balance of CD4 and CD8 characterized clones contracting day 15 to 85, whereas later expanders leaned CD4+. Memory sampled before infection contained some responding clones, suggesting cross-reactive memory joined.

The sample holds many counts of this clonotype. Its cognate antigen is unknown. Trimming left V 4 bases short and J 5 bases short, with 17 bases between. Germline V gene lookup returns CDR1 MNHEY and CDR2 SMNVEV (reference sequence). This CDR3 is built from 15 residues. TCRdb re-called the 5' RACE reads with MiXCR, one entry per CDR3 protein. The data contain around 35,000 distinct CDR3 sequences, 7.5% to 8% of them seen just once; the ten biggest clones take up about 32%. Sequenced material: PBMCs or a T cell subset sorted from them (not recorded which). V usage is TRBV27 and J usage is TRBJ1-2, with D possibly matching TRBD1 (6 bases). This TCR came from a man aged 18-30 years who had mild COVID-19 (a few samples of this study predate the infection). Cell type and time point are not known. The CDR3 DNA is TGTGCCAGCAGTTCTCTCGGGACGGGGGCTTATGGCTACACCTTC. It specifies CASSSLGTGAYGYTF.